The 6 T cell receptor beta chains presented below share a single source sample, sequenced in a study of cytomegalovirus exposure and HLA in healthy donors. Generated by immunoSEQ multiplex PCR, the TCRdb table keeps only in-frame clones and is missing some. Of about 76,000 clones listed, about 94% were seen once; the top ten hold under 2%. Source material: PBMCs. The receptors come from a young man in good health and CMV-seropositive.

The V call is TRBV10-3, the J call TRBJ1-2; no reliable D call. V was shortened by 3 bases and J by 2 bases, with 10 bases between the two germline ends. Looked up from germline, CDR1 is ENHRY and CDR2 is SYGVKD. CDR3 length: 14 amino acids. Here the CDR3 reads CAISETDNNYGYTF. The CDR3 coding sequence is TGTGCCATCAGTGAAACAGACAACAACTATGGCTACACCTTC.

This CDR3 reads CASSSGETQYF. The CDR3 nucleotides read TGTGCCAGCAGCTCCGGAGAGACCCAGTACTTC. The chain links TRBV11-2 to TRBJ2-5; D not certain. Trimming stripped 4 bases from V and 4 bases from J, with 4 bases between. The length of the CDR3 is 11 residues. Germline V lookup: CDR1 SGHAT, CDR2 FQNNGV.

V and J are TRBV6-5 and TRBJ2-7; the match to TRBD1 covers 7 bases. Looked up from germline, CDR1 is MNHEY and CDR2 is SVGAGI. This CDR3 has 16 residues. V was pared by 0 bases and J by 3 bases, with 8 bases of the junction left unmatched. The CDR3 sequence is CASSYSGPGGFYEQYF. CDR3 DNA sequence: TGTGCCAGCAGTTACTCGGGGCCAGGGGGATTCTACGAGCAGTACTTC.

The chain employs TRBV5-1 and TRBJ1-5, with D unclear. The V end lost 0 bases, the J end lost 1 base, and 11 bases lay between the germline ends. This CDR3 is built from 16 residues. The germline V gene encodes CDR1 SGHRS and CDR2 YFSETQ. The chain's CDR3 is CASSLGPSGSNQPQHF. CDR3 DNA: TGCGCCAGCAGCTTGGGCCCCAGCGGGAGCAATCAGCCCCAGCATTTT. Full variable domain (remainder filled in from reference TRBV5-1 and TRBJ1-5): KAGVTQTPRYLIKTRGQQVTLSCSPISGHRSVSWYQQTPGQGLQFLFEYFSETQRNKGNFPGRFSGRQFSNSRSEMNVSTLELGDSALYLCASSLGPSGSNQPQHFGDGTRLSIL.

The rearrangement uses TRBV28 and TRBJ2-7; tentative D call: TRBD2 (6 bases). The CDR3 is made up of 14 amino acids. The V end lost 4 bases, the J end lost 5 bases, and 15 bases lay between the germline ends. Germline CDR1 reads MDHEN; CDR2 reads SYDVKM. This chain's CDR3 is CASSSRLASDEQYF. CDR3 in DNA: TGTGCCAGCAGTTCTCGGTTGGCTAGCGACGAGCAGTACTTC. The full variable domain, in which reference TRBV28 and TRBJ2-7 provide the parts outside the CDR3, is DVKVTQSSRYLVKRTGEKVFLECVQDMDHENMFWYRQDPGLGLRLIYFSYDVKMKEKGDIPEGYSVSREKKERFSLILESASTNQTSMYLCASSSRLASDEQYFGPGTRLTVT.

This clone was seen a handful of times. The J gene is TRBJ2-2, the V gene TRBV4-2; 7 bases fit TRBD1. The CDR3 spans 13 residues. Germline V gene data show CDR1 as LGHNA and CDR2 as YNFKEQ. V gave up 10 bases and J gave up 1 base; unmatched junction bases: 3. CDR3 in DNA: TGTGCCACAGGGGGAAGGAACACCGGGGAGCTGTTTTTT. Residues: CATGGRNTGELFF.